The clone carrying this T cell receptor (beta chain) was observed once. What it binds is not known. Library construction for TCR beta used iRepertoire HTBI primers and Arm-PCR of CDR3 regions. TCRdb re-derived calls from the multiplex PCR reads in MiXCR, one entry per CDR3 protein. In the table there are about 460,000 distinct CDR3 sequences, less than 25% of which are singletons. Germline CDR1 and CDR2: LGHNA and YSLEER. The CDR3 length is 15 residues. Deletions cut 1 base from V and 4 bases from J, with 13 bases between. These data originate in a study of regulatory T cells in long-lasting Graves disease. In the study overall: With positive TSH receptor antibodies and over 5 years of antithyroid drugs, Graves' disease was considered persistent. Study-level findings and limits: Newly diagnosed patients had higher TCR diversity than persistent Graves' patients did. Those with persistent disease had in common more public clonotypes (about 3,000) than new patients (about 970). Accuracy may have been reduced by the small sample size.

Noted time point: persistent/refractory GD, antithyroid drugs over 5 years with positive TRAb. Preparation of the TCR library used RNA extracted from PBMCs. Sequenced here: peripheral blood mononuclear cells (PBMCs), sampled when the disease was refractory, from a patient treated with antithyroid drugs. V is TRBV4-3 and J is TRBJ1-2, with a tentative D call TRBD1 (5 bases). This receptor was obtained from a female donor with Graves disease. The CDR3 DNA is TGCGCCAGCAGCCAAGCTACAGGTCTGGGCTATGGCTACACCTTC. It encodes CASSQATGLGYGYTF.